Presented here are 26 T cell receptor beta chains from one specimen sequenced in a study of shared clonotypes between healthy human individuals. Clones were sequenced by immunoSEQ multiplex PCR, and TCRdb holds only the in-frame ones, with some missing. The table lists around 2,000,000 clones, roughly 94% of them singletons, with more than 0.1% in the top ten. The sequencing input was naive CD4+ T cells sorted from blood. Subset specified: CD45RA+ positively selected. These receptors all come from a man younger than 35 in good health.

The chain recombines TRBV6-5 with TRBJ1-2; no reliable D call. The CDR3 sequence is 12 residues long. Germline CDR1 MNHEY, CDR2 SVGAGI. V lost 8 bases and J lost 7, with 14 bases in between. The CDR3 reads CASYRGGGGYTF. For the CDR3, the DNA is TGTGCCAGCTACCGCGGTGGAGGTGGCTACACCTTC.

The CDR3 DNA follows: TGTGCCAGCAGCTCCCCGGACAGGACTACTCTTTACAATGAGCAGTTCTTC. This encodes CASSSPDRTTLYNEQFF. The chain carries TRBV9 and TRBJ2-1, with D perhaps matching TRBD1 (7 bases). Trimming cost V 4 bases and J 4 bases, with 21 bases left between them. This CDR3 is built from 17 residues. CDR1 SGDLS and CDR2 YYNGEE come from the germline V gene.

This clone was recorded a few times. The V and J genes are TRBV5-6 and TRBJ1-6; D ambiguous. The germline V gene encodes CDR1 SGHDT and CDR2 YYEEEE. This CDR3 comprises 14 residues. Trimming stripped 0 bases from V and 9 bases from J, with 10 bases between. The DNA for the CDR3 is TGTGCCAGCAGCTTGGCGGCAGATTCTTCACCCCTCCACTTT. The encoded protein is CASSLAADSSPLHF.

The chain has TRBV27 and TRBJ2-1; no definite D call. CDR1 MNHEY and CDR2 SMNVEV come from the germline V gene (reference sequence). This CDR3 is 18 amino acids long. Trimming removed 8 bases at V and 0 bases at J, with 23 bases between. CDR3 sequence: CASRTRVTAVVSYNEQFF. CDR3 nucleotide sequence: TGTGCCAGCCGCACCCGGGTAACTGCGGTGGTCTCCTACAATGAGCAGTTCTTC.

This clone was picked up one time. The V and J genes are TRBV7-9 and TRBJ2-7, with 8 bases lining up with TRBD1. Trimming at V came to 0 bases and at J to 5 bases, leaving 6 bases not matched to a gene. The V gene's germline CDR1 is SEHNR and CDR2 FQNEAQ (reference sequence). This CDR3 spans 15 amino acids. CDR3 region: CASSLAVSGGHEQYF. The CDR3 region has the DNA TGTGCCAGCAGCTTAGCAGTTTCAGGGGGCCACGAGCAGTACTTC.

This clone was recorded a few times. The gene calls are TRBV5-1 and TRBJ1-5, with TRBD1 matching 7 bases. The CDR3 extends over 13 amino acids. V lost 5 bases to trimming and J lost 5 bases; unmatched junction nucleotides: 4. Looked up from germline, CDR1 is SGHRS and CDR2 is YFSETQ. The CDR3 reads CASRQGIDQPQHF. The CDR3 bases are TGCGCCAGCAGACAGGGGATTGATCAGCCCCAGCATTTT.

The rearrangement uses TRBV9 and TRBJ1-6, with a weak D call TRBD1 (6 bases). Trimming removed 5 bases at V and 8 bases at J, with 20 bases between. CDR3 length: 16 residues. Per germline, CDR1 SGDLS and CDR2 YYNGEE. This chain's CDR3 is CASSAARDMSHSPLHF. The CDR3, as DNA: TGTGCCAGCAGTGCCGCCCGGGACATGAGTCATTCACCCCTCCACTTT.

The V gene is TRBV7-2, the J gene TRBJ2-1, with D perhaps TRBD1 (6 bases). Germline V gene sequence: CDR1 SGHTA, CDR2 FQGNSA. With 2 bases removed from V and 0 bases from J, the gap between germline ends came to 11 bases. There are 16 residues in the CDR3. CDR3 bases: TGTGCCAGCAGCTTACTCAGGGGCATCTCCTACAATGAGCAGTTCTTC. The encoded protein is CASSLLRGISYNEQFF.

Here the CDR3 reads CASSYGQGLGNQPQHF. In nucleotides, the CDR3 is TGTGCCAGCAGTTACGGGCAGGGCCTGGGGAATCAGCCCCAGCATTTT. This chain joins TRBV6-6 and TRBJ1-5; D is possibly TRBD1 (5 bases). The CDR3 runs 16 residues. In germline, CDR1 is MNHNY, CDR2 SVGAGI (reference sequence). V was cut by 2 bases and J by 4 bases, with 15 bases left in between.

This chain links TRBV19 with TRBJ1-5; D may be TRBD1 (6 bases). The CDR3 has 11 amino acids. The germline V gene has CDR1 LNHDA and CDR2 SQIVND (reference sequence). With 4 bases removed from V and 13 bases from J, the gap between germline ends came to 11 bases. CDR3 protein: CASSRDNTQHF. CDR3 nucleotide sequence: TGTGCCAGTAGTAGGGACAATACTCAGCATTTT.

The chain is built from TRBV19 and TRBJ2-7; 7 bases fit TRBD1. The germline V gene has CDR1 LNHDA and CDR2 SQIVND (reference sequence). The CDR3 has 13 residues. V lost 4 bases, J lost 6 bases, and 6 bases stayed unmatched. The CDR3 sequence is CASSRDRQSEQYF. The CDR3 nucleotides read TGTGCCAGTAGTAGGGACAGACAGAGCGAGCAGTACTTC.

This chain connects TRBV4-3 to TRBJ1-2; possibly TRBD1 for D (6 bases). Deletions cut 4 bases from V and 2 bases from J, with 14 bases between. The CDR3 contains 15 residues. Germline V lookup: CDR1 LGHNA, CDR2 YSLEER. CDR3 in amino acids: CASSRSTGINYGYTF. The CDR3 DNA reads TGCGCCAGCAGCCGTTCAACAGGGATAAACTATGGCTACACCTTC.

The chain combines TRBV5-1 with TRBJ1-4; D not certain. CDR1 is SGHRS and CDR2 is YFSETQ in the germline V gene. The CDR3 sequence is 13 residues long. Trimming cost V 2 bases and J 8 bases, with 10 bases left between them. DNA of the CDR3: TGCGCCAGCAGCTTCCGAAGCATGGAAAAACTGTTTTTT. Its translation is CASSFRSMEKLFF.

As concerns this clone: This sample includes further DNA sequences coding for the same CDR3. The genes are TRBV28 and TRBJ1-6, with 8 positions matching TRBD1. The CDR3 sequence is 14 residues long. V gave up 8 bases and J gave up 3 bases; unmatched junction bases: 3. The germline V gene has CDR1 MDHEN and CDR2 SYDVKM. The CDR3 sequence: CASRTGGYNSPLHF. Here the CDR3 DNA reads TGTGCCAGCCGTACAGGGGGCTATAATTCACCCCTCCACTTT.

The gene calls are TRBV2 and TRBJ1-2; TRBD1 is a possible D gene (5 bases). V was shortened by 8 bases and J by 4 bases, with 17 bases between the two germline ends. The CDR3 covers 14 residues. CDR1 and CDR2 from the germline V gene are SNHLY and FYNNEI. The CDR3 is CASGLGVLGYGYTF. Written as DNA, the CDR3 is TGTGCCAGCGGATTGGGGGTACTAGGCTATGGCTACACCTTC.

This clone has only one observation. CDR3 DNA: TGCGCCAGCAGCTGGGGACAGGTTGGAACAGATACGCAGTATTTT. Amino acid sequence: CASSWGQVGTDTQYF. V gene TRBV5-1 combines with J gene TRBJ2-3; 8 bases agree with TRBD1. Germline lookup yields CDR1 SGHRS and CDR2 YFSETQ. This CDR3 is built from 15 residues. J was trimmed by 3 bases and V by 3 bases; bases with no gene match: 6.

V and J are TRBV19 and TRBJ2-2; TRBD1 matches 10 bases. V dropped 7 bases and J dropped 4; count of bases not matched to a gene: 3. Germline V gene data show CDR1 as LNHDA and CDR2 as SQIVND (reference sequence). The length of the CDR3 is 14 residues. The DNA of the CDR3 is TGTGCCAGTAAGCGACAGGGGGCCACCGGGGAGCTGTTTTTT. The encoded protein is CASKRQGATGELFF.

This clone was counted once. The CDR3 spells CASSATSGSELTQYF. The CDR3 DNA sequence: TGTGCCAGCAGCGCAACTAGCGGGAGTGAGTTGACCCAGTACTTC. J is TRBJ2-5 and V is TRBV7-2; 11 positions agree with TRBD2. This CDR3 is built from 15 residues. The V and J ends lost 5 bases and 7 bases, in that order; junction bases with no gene match: 9. Germline V gene data show CDR1 as SGHTA and CDR2 as FQGNSA.

The V call is TRBV5-1, the J call TRBJ1-1, with no clear D. V lost 0 bases and J lost 3, with 6 bases in between. CDR3 size: 13 residues. CDR1 SGHRS and CDR2 YFSETQ come from the germline V gene. Here the CDR3 reads CASSLAFDTEAFF. CDR3 DNA: TGCGCCAGCAGCTTGGCGTTTGACACTGAAGCTTTCTTT.

The V and J genes are TRBV29-1 and TRBJ2-1; D call uncertain. V gave up 7 bases and J gave up 12 bases, with 16 bases separating them. Germline CDR1 is SQVTM and CDR2 is ANQGSEA. The CDR3 consists of 11 residues. The CDR3 is CSAIYNDGQFF. The CDR3 nucleotides are TGCAGCGCTATATACAATGATGGGCAGTTCTTC.

Points on this clone: Other DNA sequences within the sample encode an identical CDR3. J is TRBJ2-7 and V is TRBV6-1; D not certain. V lost 1 base, J lost 2 bases, and 6 bases lay in between. Germline V gene lookup returns CDR1 MNHNS and CDR2 SASEGT. This CDR3 comprises 13 residues. This CDR3 reads CASSEVPAYEQYF. The CDR3 DNA is TGTGCCAGCAGTGAAGTACCGGCCTACGAGCAGTACTTC.

This clone has a handful of counts. Because the CDR3 is missing its conserved closing phenylalanine or tryptophan, this is likely a read error. Because the CDR3's place on the DNA is in doubt, the DNA is left out and the CDR3 is given as listed by TCRdb. This chain uses TRBV7-8 with TRBJ1-3; the table's D call TRBD1 went unverified against the DNA. A total of 10 residues make up the CDR3, ends included. CDR1 and CDR2 from the germline V gene are SGHVS and FQNEAQ. CDR3 in amino acids: CASTNSGTVH.

Only a few counts were recorded for this clone. Other DNA sequences from this sample encode an identical CDR3 as well. The chain recombines TRBV7-2 with TRBJ1-5, with D hard to call. The germline V gene has CDR1 SGHTA and CDR2 FQGNSA. The CDR3 extends over 13 amino acids. V lost 1 base and J 1 base, leaving 2 bases between the germline ends. The CDR3 DNA sequence: TGTGCCAGCAGCTTAGAGAGCAATCAGCCCCAGCATTTT. This translates into CASSLESNQPQHF.

This rearrangement joins TRBV27 to TRBJ1-1, with D tentatively TRBD1 (6 bases). V lost 2 bases, J lost 5 bases, and 9 bases lay in between. CDR3 length equals 13 residues. Germline-derived CDR1 and CDR2 are MNHEY and SMNVEV (reference sequence). The CDR3 loop is CASSLRGTTEAFF. In DNA form, the CDR3 reads TGTGCCAGCAGTTTAAGGGGGACGACTGAAGCTTTCTTT.

J is TRBJ2-7 and V is TRBV11-2; 7 bases fit TRBD1. Germline V gives CDR1 SGHAT, CDR2 FQNNGV. The CDR3 loop spans 15 amino acids. The trim removed 2 bases at V and 5 bases at J, leaving 9 bases unmatched. CDR3 amino acids: CASSLSTGVSNEQYF. CDR3 DNA: TGTGCCAGCAGCTTATCAACAGGGGTTTCGAACGAGCAGTACTTC.

V usage is TRBV27 and J usage is TRBJ2-3; a weak D match, TRBD2 (7 bases). V lost 6 bases to trimming and J lost 0 bases, with 25 bases between them. Germline V lookup: CDR1 MNHEY, CDR2 SMNVEV (reference sequence). The CDR3 extends over 19 amino acids. Here the CDR3 DNA reads TGTGCCAGCAGCCGAGGGGGGGTAGCGCGCCCTGCTAGCACAGATACGCAGTATTTT. Its protein product is CASSRGGVARPASTDTQYF.